The T cell receptor (beta chain) described here comes from a study of shared clonotypes between healthy human individuals. Study-level findings and limits: Naive CD4 clonotypes overlapped across a few donors at roughly 5%. Among donors, the sharing of clonotypes was expected to be influenced by sequencing depth. Represented diversity, genetic and exposure-history alike, was limited by few donors. Rarefaction indicated that sorted-subset sequencing remained incomplete although depth was large.

This clone has a single count. Its specificity is unknown. Measured with immunoSEQ multiplex PCR; TCRdb has only the in-frame clones, and not every one. Of approximately 1.9 million clones listed, just under 95% were seen once; the top ten hold around 1.7%. It was CD45RO-negative cells, positively selected for CCR7, that made up naive CD8 cells, with terminally differentiated effector memory CD45RA+ cells excluded. The CDR3 sequence is 16 residues long. Looked up from germline, CDR1 is LGHNA and CDR2 is YSLEER. V lost 4 bases to trimming and J lost 3 bases; unmatched junction nucleotides: 12. The chain couples TRBV4-3 to TRBJ2-7, with TRBD2 identical over 7 bases. The sequence was obtained from a man aged 18 to 35 in good health. Some clones in this sample may be carry-over from other donors' samples. Specimen: naive CD8+ T cells from PBMCs. This chain's CDR3 is CASSPTSSGYNYEQYF. The CDR3 bases are TGCGCCAGCAGCCCGACCTCTAGCGGTTATAACTACGAGCAGTACTTC.